A selection of T cell receptor beta chains follows, all from one sample in a study of long-term antiretroviral therapy in people with HIV. TCRdb's table, derived via immunoSEQ multiplex PCR, lists solely in-frame clones and lacks some. The sample lists 40,000 or so clones, roughly four fifths seen once, with roughly 14% in the top ten. The source material was unsorted PBMCs, sampled 0.3 years after starting antiretroviral therapy. These receptors all come from a man between 18 and 29 years old with HIV. Both conserved end residues are part of each CDR3.

CDR3aa,v_gene,j_gene
CASSGSGYGYTF,TRBV28,TRBJ1-2
CASSEDSGNTIYF,TRBV2,TRBJ1-3
CASSSFLGRSEAFF,TRBV7-2,TRBJ1-1
CASSPANSGANVLTF,TRBV18,TRBJ2-6
CASSELTEGPSGANVLTF,TRBV2,TRBJ2-6
CASSAPGRVDSPLHF,TRBV5-4,TRBJ1-6
CASSLRDSSYNEQFF,TRBV27,TRBJ2-1
CASSWDLRYTF,TRBV28,TRBJ1-2
CASSKDRDRITDTQYF,TRBV21-1,TRBJ2-3
CASGPLGLRAGGFYNEQFF,TRBV7-9,TRBJ2-1
CATITRDREDIQYF,TRBV2,TRBJ2-4
CASSLKAANNEQFF,TRBV7-9,TRBJ2-1
CASSSFGQGTNYGYTF,TRBV9,TRBJ1-2
CATQGGGGDPYNEQFF,TRBV15,TRBJ2-1
CASSLELRRHEAFF,TRBV13,TRBJ1-1
CASSLDSSEAFF,TRBV18,TRBJ1-1
CAISHTGGGNSPLHF,TRBV10-3,TRBJ1-6
CASRGAGRGQGEQYF,TRBV25-1,TRBJ2-7
CASSFLGQGAEKLFF,TRBV5-1,TRBJ1-4
CASSEGSSGANVLTF,TRBV6-1,TRBJ2-6
CATGDSSYGYTF,TRBV15,TRBJ1-2
CASSWDYTEAFF,TRBV7-2,TRBJ1-1
CASSLSTANTEAFF,TRBV7-3,TRBJ1-1
CASSFLGQLPPQGTGELFF,TRBV28,TRBJ2-2
CASSSWTSGATYNEQFF,TRBV5-6,TRBJ2-1
CASSSGTSGFNEQFF,TRBV27,TRBJ2-1
CASSSFSQEAQETQYF,TRBV7-2,TRBJ2-5
CASSSRGLGQPQHF,TRBV7-8,TRBJ1-5
CASSHNQAYEQYF,TRBV4-2,TRBJ2-7
CAWSAGAVKFEAFF,TRBV30,TRBJ1-1
CASSPATTDTQYF,TRBV18,TRBJ2-3
CAWSVWRRETQYF,TRBV30,TRBJ2-5
CASSQSGGTLPYEQYF,TRBV18,TRBJ2-7
CASRTGTGGVGELFF,TRBV19,TRBJ2-2
CASSHQGPYEQYF,TRBV5-8,TRBJ2-7
CASSLDSQAKNIQYF,TRBV7-2,TRBJ2-4
CASSIATGTPDQPQHF,TRBV19,TRBJ1-5
CASYTGDSNQPQHF,TRBV6-1,TRBJ1-5
CASSLKVYEQYF,TRBV7-9,TRBJ2-7
CASSYGPADSGPQHF,TRBV6-6,TRBJ1-5
CASSLEWGTSGISYF,TRBV7-2,TRBJ2-7
CASDGTSGSYNEQFF,TRBV2,TRBJ2-1